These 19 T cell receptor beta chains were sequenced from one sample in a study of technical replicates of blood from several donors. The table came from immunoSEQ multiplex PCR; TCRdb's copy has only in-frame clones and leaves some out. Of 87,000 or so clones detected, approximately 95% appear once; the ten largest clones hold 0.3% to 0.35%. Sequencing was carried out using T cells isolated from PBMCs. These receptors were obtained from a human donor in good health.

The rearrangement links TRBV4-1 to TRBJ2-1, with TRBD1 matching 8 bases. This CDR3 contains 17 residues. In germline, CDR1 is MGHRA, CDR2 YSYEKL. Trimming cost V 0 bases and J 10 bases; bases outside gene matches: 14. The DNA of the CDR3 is TGCGCCAGCAGCCAAGATGTGGCAACCAGGGGGCAAGAGGAGCAGTTCTTC. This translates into CASSQDVATRGQEEQFF.

The CDR3 bases are TGCGCCAGCAGCCAAGGGGATCTAGCGGGAGTAGATACGCAGTATTTT. Encoded protein: CASSQGDLAGVDTQYF. The chain combines TRBV4-1 with TRBJ2-3; 10 bases agree with TRBD2. After removal of 1 base from V and 5 bases from J, the junction contained 6 bases not matched to a gene. This CDR3 region has 16 residues. Per germline, CDR1 MGHRA and CDR2 YSYEKL.

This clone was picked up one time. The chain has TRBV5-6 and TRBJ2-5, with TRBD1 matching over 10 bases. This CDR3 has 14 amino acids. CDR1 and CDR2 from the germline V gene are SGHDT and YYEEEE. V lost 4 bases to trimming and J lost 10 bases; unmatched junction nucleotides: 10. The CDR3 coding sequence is TGTGCCAGCAGCCCGGGACAGGGGAGTGTGGACCAGTACTTC. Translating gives CASSPGQGSVDQYF.

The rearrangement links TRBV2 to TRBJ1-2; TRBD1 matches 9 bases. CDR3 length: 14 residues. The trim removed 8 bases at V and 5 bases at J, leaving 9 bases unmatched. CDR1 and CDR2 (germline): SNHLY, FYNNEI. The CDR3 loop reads CASSPGQGQYGYTF. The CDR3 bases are TGTGCCAGCTCTCCCGGACAGGGGCAGTATGGCTACACCTTC.

CDR3 sequence reads: CATSRDREQGYGYTF. CDR3 DNA sequence: TGTGCCACCAGCCGGGACAGGGAACAAGGCTATGGCTACACCTTC. The V gene is TRBV19, the J gene TRBJ1-2; 9 positions agree with TRBD1. Trimming removed 10 bases from V and 4 bases from J; junction bases left unmatched: 13. There are 15 residues in the CDR3. CDR1 LNHDA and CDR2 SQIVND come from the germline V gene (reference sequence).

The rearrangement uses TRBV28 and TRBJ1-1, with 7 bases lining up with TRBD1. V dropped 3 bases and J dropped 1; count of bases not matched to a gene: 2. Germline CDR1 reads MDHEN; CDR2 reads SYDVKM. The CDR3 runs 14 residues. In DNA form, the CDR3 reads TGTGCCAGCAGTTTGACAGGGCGGAACACTGAAGCTTTCTTT. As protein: CASSLTGRNTEAFF.

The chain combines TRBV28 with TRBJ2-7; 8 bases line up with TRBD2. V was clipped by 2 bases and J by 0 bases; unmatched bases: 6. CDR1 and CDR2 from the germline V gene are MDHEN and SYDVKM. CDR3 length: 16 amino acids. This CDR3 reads CASSLVREGRSYEQYF. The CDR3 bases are TGTGCCAGCAGTTTAGTCCGGGAGGGCCGCTCCTACGAGCAGTACTTC. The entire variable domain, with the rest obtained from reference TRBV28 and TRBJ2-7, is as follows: DVKVTQSSRYLVKRTGEKVFLECVQDMDHENMFWYRQDPGLGLRLIYFSYDVKMKEKGDIPEGYSVSREKKERFSLILESASTNQTSMYLCASSLVREGRSYEQYFGPGTRLTVT.

Written as DNA, the CDR3 is TGTGCCAGTATTGACAGATTCGAAACTGGAAACACCATATATTTT. Protein: CASIDRFETGNTIYF. The V and J genes are TRBV19 and TRBJ1-3; D may be TRBD1 (5 bases). Per the germline V gene, CDR1 is LNHDA and CDR2 is SQIVND (reference sequence). The CDR3 is 15 residues long. V gave up 7 bases and J gave up 2 bases, with 15 bases separating them.

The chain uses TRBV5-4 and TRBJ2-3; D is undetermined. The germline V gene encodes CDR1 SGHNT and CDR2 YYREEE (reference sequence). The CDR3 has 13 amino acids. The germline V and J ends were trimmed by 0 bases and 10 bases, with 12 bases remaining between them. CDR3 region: CASSLVSLRAQYF. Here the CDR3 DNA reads TGTGCCAGCAGCTTGGTTAGTCTGCGAGCGCAGTATTTT. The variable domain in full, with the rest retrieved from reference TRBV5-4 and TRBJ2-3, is ETGVTQSPTHLIKTRGQQVTLRCSSQSGHNTVSWYQQALGQGPQFIFQYYREEENGRGNFPPRFSGLQFPNYSSELNVNALELDDSALYLCASSLVSLRAQYFGPGTRLTVL.

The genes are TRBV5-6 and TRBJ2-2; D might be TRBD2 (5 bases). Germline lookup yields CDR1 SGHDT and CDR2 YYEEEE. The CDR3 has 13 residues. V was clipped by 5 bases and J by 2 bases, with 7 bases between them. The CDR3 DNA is TGTGCCAGCAGGGGAGTAAACACCGGGGAGCTGTTTTTT. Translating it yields CASRGVNTGELFF. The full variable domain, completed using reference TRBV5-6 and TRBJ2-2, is DAGVTQSPTHLIKTRGQQVTLRCSPKSGHDTVSWYQQALGQGPQFIFQYYEEEERQRGNFPDRFSGHQFPNYSSELNVNALLLGDSALYLCASRGVNTGELFFGEGSRLTVL.

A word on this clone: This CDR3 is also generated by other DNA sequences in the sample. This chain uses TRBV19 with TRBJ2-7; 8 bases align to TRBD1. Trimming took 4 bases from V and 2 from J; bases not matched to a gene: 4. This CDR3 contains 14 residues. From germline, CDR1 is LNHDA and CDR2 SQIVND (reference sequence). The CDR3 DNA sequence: TGTGCCAGTAGTAACTCAGGGGGCGCCTACGAGCAGTACTTC. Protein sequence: CASSNSGGAYEQYF. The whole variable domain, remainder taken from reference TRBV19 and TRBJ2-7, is DGGITQSPKYLFRKEGQNVTLSCEQNLNHDAMYWYRQDPGQGLRLIYYSQIVNDFQKGDIAEGYSVSREKKESFPLTVTSAQKNPTAFYLCASSNSGGAYEQYFGPGTRLTVT.

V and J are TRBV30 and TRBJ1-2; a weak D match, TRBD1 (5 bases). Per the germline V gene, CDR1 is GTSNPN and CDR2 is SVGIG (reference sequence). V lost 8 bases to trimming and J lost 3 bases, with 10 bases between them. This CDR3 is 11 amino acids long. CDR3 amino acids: CAGDSYYGYTF. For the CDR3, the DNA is TGTGCCGGAGACAGTTACTATGGCTACACCTTC.

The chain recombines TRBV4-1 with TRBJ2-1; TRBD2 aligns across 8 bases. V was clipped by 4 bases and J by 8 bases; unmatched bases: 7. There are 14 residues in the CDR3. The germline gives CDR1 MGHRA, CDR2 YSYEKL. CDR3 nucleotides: TGCGCCAGCAGCCGGCGGGAGGAGGGCGATGAGCAGTTCTTC. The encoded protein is CASSRREEGDEQFF.

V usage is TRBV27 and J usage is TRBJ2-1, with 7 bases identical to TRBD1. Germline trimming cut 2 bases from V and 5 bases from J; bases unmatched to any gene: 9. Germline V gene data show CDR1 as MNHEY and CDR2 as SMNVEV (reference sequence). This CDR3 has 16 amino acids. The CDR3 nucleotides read TGTGCCAGCAGTTTAGCAATAGGGGACAGCGACAATGAGCAGTTCTTC. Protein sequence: CASSLAIGDSDNEQFF.

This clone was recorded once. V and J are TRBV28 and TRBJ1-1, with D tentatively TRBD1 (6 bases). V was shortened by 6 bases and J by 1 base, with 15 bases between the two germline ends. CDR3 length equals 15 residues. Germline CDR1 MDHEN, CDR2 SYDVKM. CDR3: CASSHTGLGNTEAFF. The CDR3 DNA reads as TGTGCCAGCAGCCATACAGGGCTGGGGAACACTGAAGCTTTCTTT.

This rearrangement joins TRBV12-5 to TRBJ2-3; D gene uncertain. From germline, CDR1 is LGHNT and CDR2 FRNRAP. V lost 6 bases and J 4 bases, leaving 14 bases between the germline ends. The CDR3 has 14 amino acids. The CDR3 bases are TGTGCTAGTGGCCGAAACGTCTATTCAGATACGCAGTATTTT. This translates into CASGRNVYSDTQYF.

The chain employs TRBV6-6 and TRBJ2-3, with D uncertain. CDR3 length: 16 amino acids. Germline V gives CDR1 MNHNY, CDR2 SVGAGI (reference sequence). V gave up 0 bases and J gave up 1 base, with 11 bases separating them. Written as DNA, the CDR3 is TGTGCCAGCAGTTACTCGATGGCCCCTGGCACAGATACGCAGTATTTT. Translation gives CASSYSMAPGTDTQYF.

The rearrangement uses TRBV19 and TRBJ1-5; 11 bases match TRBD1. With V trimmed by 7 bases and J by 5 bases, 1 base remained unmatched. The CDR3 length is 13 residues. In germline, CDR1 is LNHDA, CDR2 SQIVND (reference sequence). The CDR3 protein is CASTDRGHQPQHF. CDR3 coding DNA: TGTGCCAGTACGGACAGGGGGCATCAGCCCCAGCATTTT.

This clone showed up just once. The CDR3 loop is CASSMKPGFTEAFF. The CDR3 DNA is TGTGCCAGTAGTATGAAGCCGGGTTTCACTGAAGCTTTCTTT. The genes are TRBV19 and TRBJ1-1; the D is unclear. Per the germline V gene, CDR1 is LNHDA and CDR2 is SQIVND (reference sequence). The CDR3 spans 14 residues. Between the trimmed V and J ends, which lost 3 bases and 4 bases, there was a span of 12 bases.